The present T cell receptor (beta chain) was sequenced within a study of OX40 agonist ivuxolimab in advanced cancers. Profiled with immunoSEQ multiplex PCR; TCRdb holds only in-frame clones, not every one. Of 62,000 or so clones in the sample, around four fifths were seen once. This TCR was recovered from an adult with an advanced solid tumor such as melanoma, head and neck, liver or kidney cancer. This specimen was CD4+ or CD8+ T cells sorted from blood, taken in a trial of the OX40 agonist ivuxolimab.

Written as DNA, the CDR3 is TGTGCCTGGAGGCCCTTGACAGGGGGAAATTCACCCCTCCACTTT. Residues: CAWRPLTGGNSPLHF. The rearrangement uses TRBV30 and TRBJ1-6; TRBD1 agrees at 9 bases. Trimming removed 3 bases from V and 7 bases from J; junction bases left unmatched: 7. Germline V gene lookup returns CDR1 GTSNPN and CDR2 SVGIG (reference sequence). The CDR3 has 15 amino acids.